These T cell receptor beta chains were read from a single sample in a study of T cells in Graves' hyperthyroidism and ophthalmopathy. TCRdb analysed the multiplex PCR reads with MiXCR anew, one entry per CDR3 protein. Of hundreds of thousands of distinct CDR3 sequences listed, about 19% are singletons. The sequenced sample was blood. These receptors all come from a woman aged 45 to 65 with Graves' hyperthyroidism that later progressed to Graves' ophthalmopathy. The CDR3 runs from the conserved cysteine through the conserved F or W.

v_call	cdr3_aa
TRBV18	CASSPGTGGEEPQHF
TRBV3-1	CASSLSAGFQETQYF
TRBV2	CASSDLGVVMNTEAFF
TRBV20-1	CSARTGDNTGELFF
TRBV6-1	CASSEGDPDTQYF
TRBV5-1	CASSLAQGDSPLHF
TRBV6-1	CASRGNRQGEIPPGQPQHF
TRBV29-1	CSVDGGVSEAFF
TRBV20-1	CSASPGAWTGELFF
TRBV9	CASSVEGRLVNEQFF
TRBV6-1	CASTSLAGMYNEQFF
TRBV18	CASSPSGAGLGEQYF
TRBV20-1	CSARGGLAGAYEQYF
TRBV12-3/TRBV12-4	CASSLDVWGTYEQYF
TRBV5-1	CASSWTAGEKLFF
TRBV3-1	CASSQPGTGTNEQFF
TRBV6-5	CASSYSQGNTEAFF
TRBV6-1	CASSPATGDNEQYF